Listed below are T cell receptor beta chains from one sample, sequenced in a study of T cells after yellow fever vaccination. TCRdb fed the 5' RACE reads into MiXCR, producing one record per CDR3 protein. This repertoire shows around 310,000 distinct CDR3 sequences, 3.5% to 4.5% found once; its top ten account for approximately 24%. The sample here was PBMCs, taken 5 days after the yellow fever booster vaccination. All receptors come from a man aged 18 to 30 who received the YFV17D yellow fever vaccine. The CDR3 runs from the conserved cysteine through the conserved F or W.

J: TRBJ2-2; length: 16; V: TRBV7-2; CDR3: CASSLVSSGGPGELFF
J: TRBJ2-1; length: 14; V: TRBV6-5; CDR3: CATAGLASQNEQFF
J: TRBJ2-3; length: 15; V: TRBV12-3/TRBV12-4; CDR3: CASSFSGGPTDTQYF
J: TRBJ2-3; length: 11; V: TRBV12-3/TRBV12-4; CDR3: CASTTRDTQYF
J: TRBJ2-2; length: 16; V: TRBV2; CDR3: CASSDQGARYTGELFF
J: TRBJ1-1; length: 13; V: TRBV12-3/TRBV12-4; CDR3: CASSSTYSSEAFF
J: TRBJ2-7; length: 14; V: TRBV12-3/TRBV12-4; CDR3: CASSLGQGAWEQYF
J: TRBJ2-7; length: 15; V: TRBV4-3; CDR3: CASSQDSGGSYEQYF
J: TRBJ1-1; length: 12; V: TRBV10-3; CDR3: CAISELTEGAFF
J: TRBJ1-3; length: 13; V: TRBV10-3; CDR3: CAISGSSGNTIYF
J: TRBJ2-3; length: 15; V: TRBV7-2; CDR3: CASSTGQGNTDTQYF
J: TRBJ2-7; length: 13; V: TRBV5-1; CDR3: CASSLDTGGEQYF
J: TRBJ2-3; length: 13; V: TRBV3-1; CDR3: CASSPHLTDTQYF
J: TRBJ2-3; length: 13; V: TRBV5-1; CDR3: CASSPQGSDTQYF
J: TRBJ2-3; length: 14; V: TRBV5-1; CDR3: CASSKGAVTDTQYF
J: TRBJ1-6; length: 16; V: TRBV4-2; CDR3: CASSPGRSSYNSPLHF
J: TRBJ1-6; length: 14; V: TRBV5-1; CDR3: CASSLYLANSPLHF
J: TRBJ2-5; length: 14; V: TRBV5-1; CDR3: CASSREVNQETQYF
J: TRBJ1-5; length: 15; V: TRBV24-1; CDR3: CATSDTSGGTHTQHF
J: TRBJ2-3; length: 17; V: TRBV7-9; CDR3: CASRNPYRGRSSDTQYF
J: TRBJ2-3; length: 17; V: TRBV28; CDR3: CASSSRGPPPSTDTQYF
J: TRBJ2-7; length: 13; V: TRBV7-2; CDR3: CASLRDRGYEQYF
J: TRBJ2-2; length: 14; V: TRBV5-1; CDR3: CASNLKANTGELFF
J: TRBJ1-5; length: 14; V: TRBV6-1; CDR3: CASSGTGSYQPQHF
J: TRBJ1-5; length: 14; V: TRBV12-3/TRBV12-4; CDR3: CASSLDRASQPQHF
J: TRBJ2-2; length: 16; V: TRBV15; CDR3: CATSTLGGGLPGELFF
J: TRBJ2-1; length: 14; V: TRBV7-3; CDR3: CASSLGGTGNEQFF
J: TRBJ2-2; length: 14; V: TRBV5-4; CDR3: CASSLAVATGELFF
J: TRBJ1-2; length: 15; V: TRBV11-1; CDR3: CASSYRDRGRNGYTF
J: TRBJ1-2; length: 16; V: TRBV4-1; CDR3: CASSQASPGGAHGYTF
J: TRBJ2-3; length: 14; V: TRBV20-1; CDR3: CSAKSFSSTDTQYF
J: TRBJ2-1; length: 13; V: TRBV29-1; CDR3: CSVEGQILNEQFF
J: TRBJ1-2; length: 16; V: TRBV7-9; CDR3: CASSPARQLEDYGYTF
J: TRBJ1-1; length: 13; V: TRBV7-2; CDR3: CASNRRGNTEAFF
J: TRBJ1-3; length: 17; V: TRBV9; CDR3: CASRPGDTTPSGNTIYF